This passage covers 27 T cell receptor beta chains from one sample sequenced in a study of T cell changes during pregnancy in multiple sclerosis. Clones were read by immunoSEQ multiplex PCR, and TCRdb kept only the in-frame ones, dropping some. The data show almost 50,000 clones, with about 90% seen just once and more than 0.35% held by the top ten. This sample comprised CD4+ T cells from peripheral blood mononuclear cells, obtained in the second trimester of pregnancy. The receptors derive from a female donor in good health, enrolled as a control in a pregnancy study.

The J gene is TRBJ1-2, the V gene TRBV2, with 7 positions matching TRBD1. J gave up 8 bases and V 5 bases, and 11 bases lay outside the gene matches. Germline values: CDR1 SNHLY, CDR2 FYNNEI. The CDR3 sequence is 14 residues long. The CDR3 reads CASSSGRGRGGYTF. The CDR3 DNA follows: TGTGCCAGCAGTTCCGGAAGGGGGCGAGGGGGCTACACCTTC.

The V call is TRBV5-6, the J call TRBJ1-1; 9 nucleotides match TRBD1. V shed 3 bases, J shed 7 bases, and the junction held 4 bases outside the gene matches. The CDR3 contains 13 residues. Germline-derived CDR1 and CDR2 are SGHDT and YYEEEE. CDR3 in amino acids: CASSSDRGFEAFF. For the CDR3, the DNA is TGTGCCAGCAGCTCTGACAGGGGGTTTGAAGCTTTCTTT.

The CDR3 loop reads CAWSRGVDEKLFF. In nucleotides, the CDR3 is TGTGCCTGGAGTCGGGGGGTGGATGAAAAACTGTTTTTT. J is TRBJ1-4 and V is TRBV30, with D maybe TRBD1 (5 bases). Deletions cut 2 bases from V and 6 bases from J, with 10 bases between. The germline gives CDR1 GTSNPN, CDR2 SVGIG (reference sequence). The CDR3 contains 13 residues.

This clone was counted between two and nine times. The chain has TRBV6-5 and TRBJ1-2; D possibly corresponds to TRBD1 (5 bases). Germline V gives CDR1 MNHEY, CDR2 SVGAGI. V was trimmed by 0 bases and J by 2 bases, leaving 13 bases between them. The CDR3 is 16 residues long. CDR3 loop: CASSYSARGWNYGYTF. The CDR3 region has the DNA TGTGCCAGCAGTTACTCCGCTAGGGGATGGAACTATGGCTACACCTTC.

V and J are TRBV9 and TRBJ1-2; TRBD1 matches at 7 bases. V was clipped by 1 base and J by 5 bases; unmatched bases: 5. The CDR3 is made up of 14 amino acids. The germline gives CDR1 SGDLS, CDR2 YYNGEE. The CDR3 spells CASSVRTGGYGYTF. CDR3 bases: TGTGCCAGCAGCGTAAGGACAGGTGGTTATGGCTACACCTTC.

The V call is TRBV18, the J call TRBJ1-4, with D perhaps matching TRBD1 (6 bases). This CDR3 contains 15 residues. V was trimmed by 6 bases and J by 0 bases, leaving 11 bases between them. Germline values: CDR1 KGHSH, CDR2 LQKENI. CDR3 in amino acids: CASSAPGATNEKLFF. CDR3 bases: TGTGCCAGCTCGGCACCAGGGGCAACTAATGAAAAACTGTTTTTT. The full variable domain, in which reference TRBV18 and TRBJ1-4 provide the parts outside the CDR3, is NAGVMQNPRHLVRRRGQEARLRCSPMKGHSHVYWYRQLPEEGLKFMVYLQKENIIDESGMPKERFSAEFPKEGPSILRIQQVVRGDSAAYFCASSAPGATNEKLFFGSGTQLSVL.

The rearrangement joins TRBV4-3 to TRBJ2-1; 10 bases are a match to TRBD2. The CDR3 has 15 amino acids. The trim removed 0 bases at V and 10 bases at J, leaving 6 bases unmatched. Germline CDR1 reads LGHNA; CDR2 reads YSLEER. The CDR3 reads CASSQDIGTSEEQFF. The CDR3 DNA reads as TGCGCCAGCAGCCAAGATATTGGGACTAGCGAGGAGCAGTTCTTC.

The rearrangement uses TRBV11-2 and TRBJ2-1; TRBD2 aligns across 14 bases. The CDR3 is 15 amino acids. The trim removed 3 bases at V and 7 bases at J, leaving 2 bases unmatched. The germline V gene encodes CDR1 SGHAT and CDR2 FQNNGV. The CDR3 protein is CASSFGTSGGNEQFF. CDR3 DNA: TGTGCCAGCAGCTTTGGGACTAGCGGGGGAAATGAGCAGTTCTTC.

The chain couples TRBV19 to TRBJ2-7, with D unclear. Germline CDR1 reads LNHDA; CDR2 reads SQIVND (reference sequence). Trimming left V 1 base short and J 3 bases short, with 7 bases between. CDR3 length: 13 residues. CDR3 sequence: CASSIVNSYEQYF. The CDR3 DNA reads as TGTGCCAGTAGTATAGTAAACAGCTACGAGCAGTACTTC.

This clone was detected once. The chain has TRBV4-2 and TRBJ1-6, with D tentatively TRBD1 (5 bases). The V end was cut by 0 bases, the J end by 5 bases, with 8 bases between. The germline V gene has CDR1 LGHNA and CDR2 YNFKEQ. The CDR3 has 15 amino acids. CDR3 residues: CASSQEAGNNSPLHF. The CDR3 DNA is TGTGCCAGCAGCCAAGAGGCAGGGAATAATTCACCCCTCCACTTT.

The chain carries TRBV27 and TRBJ2-5; weak D call: TRBD2 (5 bases). Trimming took 4 bases from V and 5 from J, leaving 23 bases between them. Germline CDR1 and CDR2: MNHEY and SMNVEV (reference sequence). The CDR3 length is 17 residues. The CDR3 is CASSSRPGKALGETQYF. The DNA for the CDR3 is TGTGCCAGCAGTTCCCGACCGGGAAAGGCTCTTGGGGAGACCCAGTACTTC.

The chain joins TRBV27 to TRBJ1-1; D is ambiguous. This CDR3 has 14 residues. Trimming removed 6 bases from V and 0 bases from J, with 11 bases in between. Looked up from germline, CDR1 is MNHEY and CDR2 is SMNVEV (reference sequence). The DNA for the CDR3 is TGTGCCAGCAGATCCGACTTGGTGAACACTGAAGCTTTCTTT. Translating it yields CASRSDLVNTEAFF.

The genes are TRBV7-2 and TRBJ1-5; D is unresolved. The CDR3 has 13 amino acids. Trimming took off 2 bases at V and 9 bases at J, with 11 bases between the two ends. CDR1 and CDR2 (germline): SGHTA, FQGNSA. In DNA, the CDR3 is TGTGCCAGCAGCTTAACCCCCGAGGCGCCCCAGCATTTT. Amino acid sequence: CASSLTPEAPQHF.

V gene TRBV5-1 combines with J gene TRBJ2-3; 7 bases are shared with TRBD2. Trimming cost V 6 bases and J 6 bases; bases outside gene matches: 13. The CDR3 is made up of 15 amino acids. Germline CDR1 reads SGHRS; CDR2 reads YFSETQ. In DNA form, the CDR3 reads TGCGCCAGCAAGGTCCTCTCCGGGGAGGGGGATACGCAGTATTTT. Its translation is CASKVLSGEGDTQYF.

The chain couples TRBV6-5 to TRBJ2-1, with 8 bases matching TRBD2. There are 14 residues in the CDR3. Germline V gene sequence: CDR1 MNHEY, CDR2 SVGAGI. J lost 0 bases, V lost 8 bases, and 3 bases had no gene match. The CDR3 region has the DNA TGTGCCAGCGGTACTAGCGGCTCCTACAATGAGCAGTTCTTC. The encoded protein is CASGTSGSYNEQFF.

This clone was picked up one time. The V and J genes are TRBV5-1 and TRBJ2-7; TRBD2 aligns across 8 bases. Germline CDR1 reads SGHRS; CDR2 reads YFSETQ. V lost 0 bases, J lost 1 base, and 3 bases stayed unmatched. The CDR3 has 15 amino acids. CDR3 sequence: CASSLEGGGSYEQYF. Written as DNA, the CDR3 is TGCGCCAGCAGCTTGGAAGGCGGGGGGTCCTACGAGCAGTACTTC.

This clone was found once. J is TRBJ1-3 and V is TRBV4-3; D is unclear. Germline lookup yields CDR1 LGHNA and CDR2 YSLEER. V gave up 0 bases and J gave up 9 bases, with 12 bases separating them. CDR3 length: 14 residues. For the CDR3, the DNA is TGCGCCAGCAGCCAAGAGCGGAAAACCGGCACCATATATTTT. Its translation: CASSQERKTGTIYF.

This chain joins TRBV5-6 and TRBJ2-7; 10 bases match TRBD1. The V gene end was trimmed by 3 bases and the J gene end by 2 bases; junction bases not matched to a gene: 8. Germline V CDR1 and CDR2: SGHDT, YYEEEE. This CDR3 is built from 16 residues. CDR3 loop: CASSSGTGDITYEQYF. In DNA form, the CDR3 reads TGTGCCAGCAGCTCGGGGACAGGGGACATAACCTACGAGCAGTACTTC.

The rearrangement uses TRBV10-3 and TRBJ1-3; perhaps TRBD1 as D (6 bases). Per germline, CDR1 ENHRY and CDR2 SYGVKD. With 0 bases removed from V and 3 bases from J, the gap between germline ends came to 18 bases. The CDR3 has 18 amino acids. The CDR3 here is CAISESNLAGARGNTIYF. CDR3 bases: TGTGCCATCAGTGAGTCGAATTTGGCGGGGGCGCGTGGAAACACCATATATTTT.

The genes are TRBV6-1 and TRBJ1-6; no reliable D call. CDR3 length: 14 residues. Germline V gives CDR1 MNHNS, CDR2 SASEGT. V gave up 7 bases and J gave up 9 bases, with 16 bases separating them. The CDR3 loop is CASNRPGEGSPLHF. DNA for the CDR3: TGTGCCAGCAATAGGCCGGGAGAGGGTTCACCCCTCCACTTT.

The chain is built from TRBV25-1 and TRBJ1-2, with a weak D call TRBD1 (6 bases). The CDR3 sequence is 15 residues long. V gave up 2 bases and J gave up 4 bases, with 14 bases separating them. Germline-derived CDR1 and CDR2 are MGHDK and SYGVNS. The CDR3 protein is CASSERGGATYGYTF. DNA of the CDR3: TGTGCCAGCAGTGAAAGGGGGGGGGCTACCTATGGCTACACCTTC.

The rearrangement uses TRBV7-3 and TRBJ1-1; TRBD1 is a possible D gene (6 bases). Germline loops: CDR1 SGHTA, CDR2 FQGTGA. The CDR3 is made up of 14 amino acids. Deletions cut 3 bases from V and 1 base from J, with 9 bases between. CDR3 residues: CASSLQGRNTEAFF. CDR3 DNA: TGTGCCAGCAGCTTGCAGGGGCGGAACACTGAAGCTTTCTTT. Complete variable domain (other parts from reference TRBV7-3 and TRBJ1-1): GAGVSQTPSNKVTEKGKYVELRCDPISGHTALYWYRQSLGQGPEFLIYFQGTGAADDSGLPNDRFFAVRPEGSVSTLKIQRTERGDSAVYLCASSLQGRNTEAFFGQGTRLTVV.

This clone was found once. V usage is TRBV19 and J usage is TRBJ1-5; 7 bases fit TRBD1. Germline values: CDR1 LNHDA, CDR2 SQIVND (reference sequence). V was pared by 5 bases and J by 4 bases, with 5 bases of the junction left unmatched. This CDR3 is 14 amino acids long. The CDR3: CASSPAGGNQPQHF. CDR3 sequence (DNA): TGTGCCAGTAGTCCGGCAGGGGGGAATCAGCCCCAGCATTTT.

This chain uses TRBV10-3 with TRBJ2-3; 10 bases line up with TRBD1. With 9 bases clipped from V and 6 bases from J, the junction kept 6 bases outside the gene matches. CDR1 ENHRY and CDR2 SYGVKD come from the germline V gene. This CDR3 is 13 amino acids long. CDR3 bases: TGTGCCATAACCGGGACAGGGGTTGATACGCAGTATTTT. Protein product: CAITGTGVDTQYF.

The CDR3 DNA reads TGTGCCAGCAGTGAAGGCGGGGGGGCCAACGTCCTGACTTTC. Translation gives CASSEGGGANVLTF. V gene TRBV2 combines with J gene TRBJ2-6, with TRBD2 as a possible D gene (5 bases). Germline V CDR1 and CDR2: SNHLY, FYNNEI. CDR3 length: 14 amino acids. V gave up 1 base and J gave up 4 bases, with 5 bases separating them.

The chain joins TRBV15 to TRBJ2-7, with no clear D. Trimming cost V 0 bases and J 3 bases, with 6 bases left between them. CDR3 length: 13 amino acids. Germline loops: CDR1 LNHNV, CDR2 YYDKDF (reference sequence). CDR3 DNA sequence: TGTGCCACCAGCAGAGACCCAGACTACGAGCAGTACTTC. The encoded protein is CATSRDPDYEQYF.

The gene calls are TRBV19 and TRBJ2-3; D possibly corresponds to TRBD2 (5 bases). The CDR3 contains 15 residues. Germline CDR1 and CDR2: LNHDA and SQIVND (reference sequence). The V gene lost 4 bases and the J gene lost 6 bases, with 17 bases spanning the gap. The CDR3 DNA sequence: TGTGCCAGTAGTAAGTTTTTTCAACCGGGGGATACGCAGTATTTT. This codes for CASSKFFQPGDTQYF.